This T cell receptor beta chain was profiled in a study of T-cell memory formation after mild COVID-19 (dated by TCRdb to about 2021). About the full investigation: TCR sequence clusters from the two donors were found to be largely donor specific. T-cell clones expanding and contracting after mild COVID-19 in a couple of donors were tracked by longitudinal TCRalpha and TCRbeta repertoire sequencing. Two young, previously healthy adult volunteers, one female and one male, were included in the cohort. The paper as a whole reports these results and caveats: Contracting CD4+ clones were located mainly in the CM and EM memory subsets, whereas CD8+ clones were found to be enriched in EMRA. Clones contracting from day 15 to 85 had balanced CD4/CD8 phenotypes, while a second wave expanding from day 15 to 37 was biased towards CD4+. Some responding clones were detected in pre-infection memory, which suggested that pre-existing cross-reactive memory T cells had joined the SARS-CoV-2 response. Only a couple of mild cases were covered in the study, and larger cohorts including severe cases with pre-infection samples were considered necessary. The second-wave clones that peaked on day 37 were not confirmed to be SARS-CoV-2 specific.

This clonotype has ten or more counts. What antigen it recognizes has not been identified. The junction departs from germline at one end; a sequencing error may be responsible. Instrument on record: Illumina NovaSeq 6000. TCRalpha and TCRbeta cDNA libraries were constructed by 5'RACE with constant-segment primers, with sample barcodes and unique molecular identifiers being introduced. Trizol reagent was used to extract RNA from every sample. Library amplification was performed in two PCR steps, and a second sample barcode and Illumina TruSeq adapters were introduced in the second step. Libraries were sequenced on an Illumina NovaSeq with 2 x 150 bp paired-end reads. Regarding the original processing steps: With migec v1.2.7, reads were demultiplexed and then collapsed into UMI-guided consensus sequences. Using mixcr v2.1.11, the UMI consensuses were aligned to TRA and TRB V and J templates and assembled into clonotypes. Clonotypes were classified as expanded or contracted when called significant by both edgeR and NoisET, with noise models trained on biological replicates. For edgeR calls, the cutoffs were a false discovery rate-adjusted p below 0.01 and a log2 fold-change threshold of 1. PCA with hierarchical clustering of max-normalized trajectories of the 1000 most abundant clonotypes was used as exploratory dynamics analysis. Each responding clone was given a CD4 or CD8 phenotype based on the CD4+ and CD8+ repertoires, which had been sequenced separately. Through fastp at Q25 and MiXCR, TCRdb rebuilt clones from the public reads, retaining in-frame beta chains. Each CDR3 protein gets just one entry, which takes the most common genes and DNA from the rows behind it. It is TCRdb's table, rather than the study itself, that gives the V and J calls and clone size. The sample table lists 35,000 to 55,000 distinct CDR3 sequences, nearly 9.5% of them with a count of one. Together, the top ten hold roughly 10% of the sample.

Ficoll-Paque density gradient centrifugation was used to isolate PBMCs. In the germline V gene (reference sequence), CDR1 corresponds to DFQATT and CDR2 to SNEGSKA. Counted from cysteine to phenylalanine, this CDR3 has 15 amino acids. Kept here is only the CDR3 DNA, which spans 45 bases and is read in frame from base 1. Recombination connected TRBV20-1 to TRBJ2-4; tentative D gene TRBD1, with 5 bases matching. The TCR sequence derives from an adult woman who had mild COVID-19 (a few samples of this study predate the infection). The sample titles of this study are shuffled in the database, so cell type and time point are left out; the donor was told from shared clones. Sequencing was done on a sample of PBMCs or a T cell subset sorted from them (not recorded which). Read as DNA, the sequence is TGCAGTGCCAGAGGCAGGGCAATAGCCAAAAACATTCAGTACTTC. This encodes CSARGRAIAKNIQYF.